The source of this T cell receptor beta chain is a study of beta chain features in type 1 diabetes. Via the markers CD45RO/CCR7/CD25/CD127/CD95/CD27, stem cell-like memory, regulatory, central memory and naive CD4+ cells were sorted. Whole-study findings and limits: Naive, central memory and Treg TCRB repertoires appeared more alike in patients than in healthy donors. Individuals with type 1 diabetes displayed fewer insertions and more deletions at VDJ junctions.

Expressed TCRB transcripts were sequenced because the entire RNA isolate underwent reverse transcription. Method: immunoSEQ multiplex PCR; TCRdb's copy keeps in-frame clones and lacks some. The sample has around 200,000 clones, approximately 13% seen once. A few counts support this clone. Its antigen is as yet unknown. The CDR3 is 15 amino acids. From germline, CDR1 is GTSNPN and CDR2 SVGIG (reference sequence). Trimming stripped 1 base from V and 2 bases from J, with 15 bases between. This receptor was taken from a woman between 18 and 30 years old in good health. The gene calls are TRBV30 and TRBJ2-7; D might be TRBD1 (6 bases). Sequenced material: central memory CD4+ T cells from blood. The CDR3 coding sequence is TGTGCCTGGAGTGGACATCGGGACACTACCTACGAGCAGTACTTC. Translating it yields CAWSGHRDTTYEQYF.